The rows below give T cell receptor beta chains drawn from one sample of a study of PD-1 blockade in mismatch repair-deficient tumors. Sequencing was performed with immunoSEQ multiplex PCR; in TCRdb, only in-frame clones are kept and a portion is missing. The sample shows about 100,000 clones, roughly four fifths of them seen only once. Sequencing was performed on peripheral blood, taken about 33 weeks after starting pembrolizumab. The receptors were gathered from an adult with mismatch repair-deficient cancer. Each CDR3 is given with its conserved first and last residue. D genes are given only for firm matches. Rows give clone size only sometimes, using once, few, many, or a class for an expanded clone.

-,TRBJ1-2,TRBV11-3,-,CASSLGPNYGYTF,TGTGCCAGCAGCTTGGGGCCTAACTATGGCTACACCTTC
-,TRBJ1-4,TRBV6-1,-,CASRQGHDEKLFF,TGTGCCAGCAGACAAGGACATGATGAAAAACTGTTTTTT
-,TRBJ2-7,TRBV7-2,-,CASSPGTGYYEQYF,TGTGCCAGCAGCCCAGGGACTGGATACTACGAGCAGTACTTC
TRBD1,TRBJ2-6,TRBV7-9,-,CASRPPGQGIPGANVLTF,TGTGCCAGCAGGCCCCCCGGACAGGGGATTCCTGGGGCCAACGTCCTGACTTTC
-,TRBJ1-1,TRBV9,-,CASTKSISTEAFF,TGTGCCAGCACCAAGTCAATCTCCACTGAAGCTTTCTTT
-,TRBJ1-1,TRBV5-8,-,CASSRKGGNTEAFF,TGTGCCAGCAGCCGGAAAGGCGGGAACACTGAAGCTTTCTTT
TRBD1,TRBJ1-1,TRBV2,once,CASRGQGDEAFF,TGTGCCAGCAGGGGACAGGGAGATGAAGCTTTCTTT
-,TRBJ2-1,TRBV21-1,-,CACARGRRGIRSQWRNEQFF,TGTGCCTGCGCAAGGGGACGAAGGGGGATAAGATCCCAATGGAGGAATGAGCAGTTCTTC
-,TRBJ1-4,TRBV19,-,CASTVQGSNEKLFF,TGTGCCAGTACCGTTCAGGGGTCAAATGAAAAACTGTTTTTT
TRBD2,TRBJ2-5,TRBV6-1,-,CASSEAKGLAGETQYF,TGTGCCAGCAGTGAAGCGAAGGGACTAGCGGGAGAGACCCAGTACTTC
-,TRBJ2-5,TRBV6-5,-,CASSSAGGGWGETQYF,TGTGCCAGCAGTTCCGCCGGGGGCGGGTGGGGAGAGACCCAGTACTTC
TRBD1,TRBJ1-5,TRBV19,few,CASRLGGRLAQHF,TGTGCCAGTAGATTAGGGGGCAGATTAGCCCAGCATTTT
-,TRBJ1-1,TRBV19,-,CATRLKELNTEAFF,TGTGCCACCCGGTTGAAGGAATTGAACACTGAAGCTTTCTTT
TRBD2,TRBJ2-7,TRBV27,-,CASSSLAVPPYEQYF,TGTGCCAGCAGTTCACTAGCGGTCCCTCCCTACGAGCAGTACTTC
TRBD1,TRBJ2-3,TRBV7-8,-,CASIPQPEQGIGGTDTQYF,TGTGCCAGCATCCCCCAACCGGAACAGGGGATCGGGGGCACAGATACGCAGTATTTT
-,TRBJ2-3,TRBV5-1,few,CASSLGQGIDTQYF,TGCGCCAGCAGCTTGGGGCAGGGGATAGATACGCAGTATTTT
TRBD1,TRBJ1-2,TRBV4-3,-,CASSRFGTDYGYTF,TGCGCCAGCAGCCGTTTCGGGACAGACTATGGCTACACCTTC
-,TRBJ2-1,TRBV7-6,-,CASSARTGIVVSNEQFF,TGTGCCAGCAGCGCCCGAACAGGGATAGTGGTATCAAATGAGCAGTTCTTC
-,TRBJ2-5,TRBV7-2,-,CASSPQAETQYF,TGTGCCAGCAGCCCCCAGGCAGAGACCCAGTACTTC
-,TRBJ2-5,TRBV12-5,-,CASGGGRFETQYF,TGTGCTAGTGGCGGGGGTCGGTTCGAGACCCAGTACTTC
TRBD2,TRBJ2-1,TRBV4-2,-,CASSLASSGSPHEQFF,TGTGCCAGCAGCTTGGCCTCTAGCGGGAGTCCCCATGAGCAGTTCTTC
TRBD1,TRBJ1-2,TRBV27,-,CASSLVSGGNYGYTF,TGTGCCAGCAGTTTAGTGTCAGGGGGTAACTATGGCTACACCTTC
TRBD1,TRBJ1-2,TRBV5-1,-,CASSPTGTVYYGYTF,TGCGCCAGCAGTCCAACCGGGACAGTCTACTATGGCTACACCTTC
-,TRBJ2-5,TRBV7-8,-,CASSQRGRGETQYF,TGTGCCAGCAGCCAAAGGGGGAGAGGGGAGACCCAGTACTTC
-,TRBJ1-1,TRBV19,-,CASSMLRGLQDTEAFF,TGTGCCAGTAGTATGTTAAGGGGTCTTCAGGACACTGAAGCTTTCTTT
-,TRBJ1-3,TRBV6-1,-,CASSPKPDGNTIYF,TGTGCCAGCAGTCCTAAACCGGACGGAAACACCATATATTTT
TRBD1,TRBJ2-6,TRBV2,-,CASSDGTGAAGANVLTF,TGTGCCAGCAGTGACGGGACAGGGGCGGCTGGGGCCAACGTCCTGACTTTC
-,TRBJ2-1,TRBV9,-,CASSVDYNEQFF,TGTGCCAGCAGCGTAGATTACAATGAGCAGTTCTTC
-,TRBJ2-3,TRBV19,-,CASSIEGRDVDTQYF,TGTGCCAGTAGTATAGAGGGCAGGGACGTAGATACGCAGTATTTT
TRBD1,TRBJ2-7,TRBV7-8,-,CASSLRDSSYEQYF,TGTGCCAGCAGCTTAAGGGACAGTTCCTACGAGCAGTACTTC
-,TRBJ1-2,TRBV29-1,few,CSVARDYGYTF,TGCAGCGTTGCCAGGGACTATGGCTACACCTTC
TRBD2,TRBJ2-1,TRBV6-1,-,CASSSGTSGYNEQFF,TGTGCCAGCAGCTCCGGGACTAGCGGGTACAATGAGCAGTTCTTC
TRBD2,TRBJ2-1,TRBV13,-,CASSWREGRNEQFF,TGTGCCAGCAGCTGGCGGGAGGGCCGAAATGAGCAGTTCTTC
-,TRBJ2-7,TRBV6-5,-,CATGQTYEQYF,TGTGCCACCGGACAGACCTACGAGCAGTACTTC
-,TRBJ1-1,TRBV19,few,CASSTPGTMTEAFF,TGTGCCAGTAGTACCCCCGGGACGATGACTGAAGCTTTCTTT
-,TRBJ1-2,TRBV7-9,-,CASSRGQSNYGYTF,TGTGCCAGCAGCCGCGGACAGTCTAACTATGGCTACACCTTC
-,TRBJ1-3,TRBV5-1,few,CASSWGTDRSGNTIYF,TGCGCCAGCAGCTGGGGGACGGACCGCTCTGGAAACACCATATATTTT
TRBD1,TRBJ2-1,TRBV5-6,once,CASSLQGDEQFF,TGTGCCAGCAGCTTGCAGGGGGATGAGCAGTTCTTC
-,TRBJ1-2,TRBV19,-,CASSATPGQYGYTF,TGTGCCAGTAGTGCAACCCCGGGCCAGTATGGCTACACCTTC
-,TRBJ1-5,TRBV7-8,once,CASSLETGNQPQHF,TGTGCCAGCAGCTTGGAAACAGGAAATCAGCCCCAGCATTTT
TRBD1,TRBJ1-1,TRBV29-1,-,CSVADRARIDTEAFF,TGCAGCGTTGCTGACAGGGCTAGGATCGACACTGAAGCTTTCTTT
-,TRBJ2-7,TRBV4-2,few,CASSQRSGTYEQYF,TGTGCCAGCAGCCAAAGGTCGGGAACCTACGAGCAGTACTTC
-,TRBJ2-7,TRBV15,-,CATSRVGLGVEQYF,TGTGCCACCAGCAGAGTAGGCCTTGGTGTCGAGCAGTACTTC
-,TRBJ1-1,TRBV11-3,-,CASTPGRLATEAFF,TGTGCCAGCACCCCGGGGAGGCTGGCCACTGAAGCTTTCTTT
-,TRBJ2-4,TRBV5-4,-,CASSLSRGENIQYF,TGTGCCAGCAGCTTGAGCAGGGGCGAAAACATTCAGTACTTC
TRBD1,TRBJ2-7,TRBV27,-,CASSHRGETYEQYF,TGTGCCAGCAGTCACAGGGGCGAGACCTACGAGCAGTACTTC
-,TRBJ1-5,TRBV27,-,CASSFQGVNQPQHF,TGTGCCAGCAGTTTTCAGGGCGTGAATCAGCCCCAGCATTTT
TRBD1,TRBJ2-7,TRBV18,-,CASSHGQESPYEQYF,TGTGCCAGCTCACACGGACAGGAGTCACCCTACGAGCAGTACTTC
TRBD1,TRBJ1-1,TRBV18,-,CASSPSTGEAFF,TGTGCCAGCTCACCTTCGACAGGGGAAGCTTTCTTT
-,TRBJ2-5,TRBV9,-,CASSVATRGPREETQYF,TGTGCCAGCAGCGTAGCTACACGGGGACCGAGGGAAGAGACCCAGTACTTC
-,TRBJ2-1,TRBV4-2,-,CASSFRASNEQFF,TGTGCCAGCAGCTTTAGAGCTTCCAATGAGCAGTTCTTC
TRBD1,TRBJ1-1,TRBV7-9,-,CASSTRGYTEAFF,TGTGCCAGCAGCACCAGGGGGTACACTGAAGCTTTCTTT
-,TRBJ2-5,TRBV21-1,-,CASSKKMGEQETQYF,TGTGCCAGCAGCAAAAAGATGGGGGAGCAAGAGACCCAGTACTTC
TRBD1,TRBJ1-2,TRBV2,-,CASRRTGGPSYGYTF,TGTGCCAGCAGACGGACAGGGGGGCCGTCCTATGGCTACACCTTC